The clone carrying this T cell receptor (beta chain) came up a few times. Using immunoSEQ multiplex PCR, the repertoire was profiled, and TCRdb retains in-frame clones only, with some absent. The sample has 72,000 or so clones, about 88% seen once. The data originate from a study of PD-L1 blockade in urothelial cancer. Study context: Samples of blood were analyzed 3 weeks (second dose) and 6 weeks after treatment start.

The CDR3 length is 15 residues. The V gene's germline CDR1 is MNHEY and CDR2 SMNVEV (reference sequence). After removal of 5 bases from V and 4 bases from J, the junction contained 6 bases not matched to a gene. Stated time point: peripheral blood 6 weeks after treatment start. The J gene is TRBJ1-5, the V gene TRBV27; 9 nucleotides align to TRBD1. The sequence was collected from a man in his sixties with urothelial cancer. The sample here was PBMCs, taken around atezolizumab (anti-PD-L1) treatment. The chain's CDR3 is CASSSTDRGNQPQHF. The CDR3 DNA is TGTGCCAGCAGTAGCACAGACAGGGGGAATCAGCCCCAGCATTTT.